In its sample, the clone carrying this TCR beta chain was seen many times. TCR beta CDR3 sequences were amplified from RNA transcripts. First-round RT-PCR targeting the TCR CDR3 was performed with the HTBI primer set. TCRdb ran MiXCR on the multiplex PCR reads and lists one entry per CDR3 protein. The repertoire holds 250,000 to 350,000 distinct CDR3 sequences, over 15% seen once, with approximately 60% in the top ten. This record comes from a study of T cells in Graves' hyperthyroidism and ophthalmopathy. The sample taken for sequencing was blood. This TCR was sampled from a woman aged 55-70 years with Graves' ophthalmopathy.

In DNA form, the CDR3 reads TGTGCCAGCGGGACAGCGAACACCGGGGAGCTGTTTTTT. Translation: CASGTANTGELFF. J is TRBJ2-2 and V is TRBV28; 7 bases are a match to TRBD1. V lost 8 bases and J lost 0; bases outside the gene matches: 0. CDR1 is MDHEN, CDR2 SYDVKM, per germline. The CDR3 loop spans 13 amino acids.